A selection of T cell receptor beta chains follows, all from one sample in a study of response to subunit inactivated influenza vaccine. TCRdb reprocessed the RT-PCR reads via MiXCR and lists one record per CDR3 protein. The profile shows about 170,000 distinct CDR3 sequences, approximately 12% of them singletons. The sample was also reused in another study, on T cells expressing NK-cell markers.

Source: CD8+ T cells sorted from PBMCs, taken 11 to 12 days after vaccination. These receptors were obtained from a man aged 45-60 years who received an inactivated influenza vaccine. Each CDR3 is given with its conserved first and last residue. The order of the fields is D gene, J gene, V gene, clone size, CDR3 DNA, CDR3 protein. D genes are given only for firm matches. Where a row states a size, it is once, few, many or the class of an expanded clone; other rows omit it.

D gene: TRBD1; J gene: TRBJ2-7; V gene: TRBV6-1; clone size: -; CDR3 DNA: TGTGCCAGTTCCGACCCAGGGGGCGCGTCCTACGAGCAGTACTTC; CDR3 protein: CASSDPGGASYEQYF
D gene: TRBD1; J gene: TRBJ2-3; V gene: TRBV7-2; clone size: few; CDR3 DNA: TGTGCCAGCAGCTTGGTAGGGGGCCGACTGGATACGCAGTATTTT; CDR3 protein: CASSLVGGRLDTQYF
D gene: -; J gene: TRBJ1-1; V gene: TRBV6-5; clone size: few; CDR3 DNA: TGTGCCAGCAGTTACGAACAGGGAAGGAACACTGAAGCTTTCTTT; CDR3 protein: CASSYEQGRNTEAFF
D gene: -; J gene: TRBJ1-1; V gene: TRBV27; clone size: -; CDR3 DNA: TGTGCCAGCAGTTTAATGCAGCACACTGAAGCTTTCTTT; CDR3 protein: CASSLMQHTEAFF
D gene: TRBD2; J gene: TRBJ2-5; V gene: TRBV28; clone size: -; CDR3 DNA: TGTGCCAGCAGTTTCCTGCGGGAGGGACTACACCAACAAGAGACCCAGTACTTC; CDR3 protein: CASSFLREGLHQQETQYF
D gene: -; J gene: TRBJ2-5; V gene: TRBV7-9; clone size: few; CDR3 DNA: TGTGCCAGCAGCTTTGGGGGAGAGACCCAGTACTTC; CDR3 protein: CASSFGGETQYF
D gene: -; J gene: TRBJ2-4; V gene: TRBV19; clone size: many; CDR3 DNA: TGTGCCAGTATTTCCAGGGCCAAAAACATTCAGTACTTC; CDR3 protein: CASISRAKNIQYF
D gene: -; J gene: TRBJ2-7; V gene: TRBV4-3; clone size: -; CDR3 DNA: TGCGCCAGCAGCCAAGACTTGTCCCCAAACTACGAGCAGTACTTC; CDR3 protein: CASSQDLSPNYEQYF
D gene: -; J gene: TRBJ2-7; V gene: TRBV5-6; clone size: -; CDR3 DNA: TGTGCCAGCAGACCGAGACAGGCCATACTCTACGAGCAGTACTTC; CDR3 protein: CASRPRQAILYEQYF
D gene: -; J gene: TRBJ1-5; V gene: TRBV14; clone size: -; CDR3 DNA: TGTGCCAGCAGCCAGGGAAGAAATCAGCCCCAGCATTTT; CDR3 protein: CASSQGRNQPQHF
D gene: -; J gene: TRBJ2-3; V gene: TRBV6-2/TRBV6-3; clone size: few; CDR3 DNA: TGTGCCAGCAGTCCCGACCCCCAGGCAGATACGCAGTATTTT; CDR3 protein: CASSPDPQADTQYF
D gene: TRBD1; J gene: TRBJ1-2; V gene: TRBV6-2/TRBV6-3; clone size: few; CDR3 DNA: TGTGCCAGCAGTTGGGGACAGACTCTCTATGGCTACACCTTC; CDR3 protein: CASSWGQTLYGYTF
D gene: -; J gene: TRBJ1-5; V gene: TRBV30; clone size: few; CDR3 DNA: TGTGCCTGGAGTTTTACAGGGATAAATCAGCCCCAGCATTTT; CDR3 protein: CAWSFTGINQPQHF
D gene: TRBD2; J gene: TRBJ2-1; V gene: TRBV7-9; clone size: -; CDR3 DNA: TGTGCCAGCAGCCCGACTAGCGGGACCTACAATCAGCAGTTCTTC; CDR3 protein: CASSPTSGTYNQQFF
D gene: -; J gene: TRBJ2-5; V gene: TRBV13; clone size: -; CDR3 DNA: TGTGCCAGCAGCTTCCTAAAAGAGACCCAGTACTTC; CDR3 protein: CASSFLKETQYF
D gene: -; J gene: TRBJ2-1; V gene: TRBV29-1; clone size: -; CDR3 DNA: TGCAGCGTCACCCCGGCGGGGAGCTCCTACAATGAGCAGTTCTTC; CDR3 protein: CSVTPAGSSYNEQFF
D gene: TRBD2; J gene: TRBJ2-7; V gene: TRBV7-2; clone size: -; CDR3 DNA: TGTGCCAGCAGCGGGATAGCGGGAGGGCTCTACGAGCAGTACTTC; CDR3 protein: CASSGIAGGLYEQYF
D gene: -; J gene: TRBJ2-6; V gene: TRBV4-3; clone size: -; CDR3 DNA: TGCGCCAGCAGCCAAGATAGAGGGCAACTCATCTCTGGGGCCAACGTCCTGACTTTC; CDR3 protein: CASSQDRGQLISGANVLTF
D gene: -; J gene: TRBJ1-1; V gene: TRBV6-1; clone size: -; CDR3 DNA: TGTGCCAGCAGACCGCCCAGGGATGGAAGGGCTGAAGCTTTCTTT; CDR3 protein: CASRPPRDGRAEAFF
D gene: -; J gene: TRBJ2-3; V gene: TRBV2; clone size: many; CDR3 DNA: TGTGCCAGCAGTGATTTATCAATAAATACGCAGTATTTT; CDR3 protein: CASSDLSINTQYF